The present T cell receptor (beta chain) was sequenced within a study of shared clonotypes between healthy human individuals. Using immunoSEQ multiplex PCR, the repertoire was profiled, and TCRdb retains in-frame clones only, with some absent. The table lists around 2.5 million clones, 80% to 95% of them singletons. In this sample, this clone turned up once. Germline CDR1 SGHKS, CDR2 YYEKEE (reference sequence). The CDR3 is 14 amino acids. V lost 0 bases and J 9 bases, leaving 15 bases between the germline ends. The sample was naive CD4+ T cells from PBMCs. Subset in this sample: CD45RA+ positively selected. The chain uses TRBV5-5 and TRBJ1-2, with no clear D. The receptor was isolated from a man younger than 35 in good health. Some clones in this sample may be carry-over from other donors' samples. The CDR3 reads CASSLDLRSDSYTF. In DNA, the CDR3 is TGTGCCAGCAGCTTGGATCTTCGGAGTGATAGCTACACCTTC.